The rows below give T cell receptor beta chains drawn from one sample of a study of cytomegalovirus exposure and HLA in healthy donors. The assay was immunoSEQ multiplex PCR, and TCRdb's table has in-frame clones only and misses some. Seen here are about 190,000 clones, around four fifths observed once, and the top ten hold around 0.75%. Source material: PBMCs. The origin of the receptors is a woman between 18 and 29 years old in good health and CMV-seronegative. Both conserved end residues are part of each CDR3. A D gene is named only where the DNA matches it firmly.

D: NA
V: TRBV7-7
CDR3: CASSIEGGFTETQYF

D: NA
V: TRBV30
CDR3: CAWRREYLNSPLHF

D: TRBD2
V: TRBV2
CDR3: CASRTSGGLGEQFF

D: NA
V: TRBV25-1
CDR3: CASSELTANTGELFF

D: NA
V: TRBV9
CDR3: CASSVSTFYGYTF

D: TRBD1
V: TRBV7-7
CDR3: CASSSGQANEQFF

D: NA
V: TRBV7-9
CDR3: CASSLGGSSLSYEQYF

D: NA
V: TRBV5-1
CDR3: CASRTQDRFNEQFF

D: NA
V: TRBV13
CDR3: CASSPLPSDRTDTQYF

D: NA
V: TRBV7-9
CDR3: CASSFRDSPAANPNEQFF

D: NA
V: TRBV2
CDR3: CASSETQVNEKLFF

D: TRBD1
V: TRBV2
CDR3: CASSEAEGTGALGETQYF

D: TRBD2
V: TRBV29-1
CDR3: CSVPPSGGLYEQFF

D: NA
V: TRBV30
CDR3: CAWSVEQVWRSPLHF

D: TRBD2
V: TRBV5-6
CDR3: CASSLPGLDPGELFF

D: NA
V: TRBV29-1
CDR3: CSPLRAPGETQYF

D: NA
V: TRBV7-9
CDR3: CASSEARDYGYTF

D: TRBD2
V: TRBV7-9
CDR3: CASSLGLAVPTDTQYF

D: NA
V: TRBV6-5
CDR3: CASSYVGLVGYTF